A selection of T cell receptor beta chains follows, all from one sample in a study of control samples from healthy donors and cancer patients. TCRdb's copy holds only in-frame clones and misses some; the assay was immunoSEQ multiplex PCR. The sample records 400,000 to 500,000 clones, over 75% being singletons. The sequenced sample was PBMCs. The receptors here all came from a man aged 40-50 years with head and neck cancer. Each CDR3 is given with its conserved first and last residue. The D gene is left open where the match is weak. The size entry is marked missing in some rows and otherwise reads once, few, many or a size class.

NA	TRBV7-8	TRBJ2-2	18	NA	TGTGCCAGCAGCAAAAGGTTGTCCCTAGAAGTAAACACCGGGGAGCTGTTTTTT	CASSKRLSLEVNTGELFF
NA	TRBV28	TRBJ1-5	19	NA	TGTGCCAGCAGTTTATACAGGGATGCCTATTTTAATAGCAATCAGCCCCAGCATTTT	CASSLYRDAYFNSNQPQHF
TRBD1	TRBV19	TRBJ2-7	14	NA	TGTGCCAGTAGTACAATTCAGGGGGCCTACGAGCAGTACTTC	CASSTIQGAYEQYF
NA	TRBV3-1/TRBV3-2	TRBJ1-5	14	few	TGTGCCAGCAGCCAAAGGGTGGGCAATCAGCCCCAGCATTTT	CASSQRVGNQPQHF
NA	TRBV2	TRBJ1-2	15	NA	TGTGCCAGCAAACGGGACGCCTCTCCATTGGGGGGCTACACCTTC	CASKRDASPLGGYTF
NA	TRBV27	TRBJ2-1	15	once	TGTGCCAGCAGTTCCTCAGGTGGCAGGGCAGGGGAGCAGTTCTTC	CASSSSGGRAGEQFF
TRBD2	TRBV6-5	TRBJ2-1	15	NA	TGTGCCAGCGGGGTAAGCGGGAGTGAATACAATGAGCAGTTCTTC	CASGVSGSEYNEQFF
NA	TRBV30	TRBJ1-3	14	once	TGTGCCTGGATCGGTCTTTACTCTGGAAACACCATATATTTT	CAWIGLYSGNTIYF
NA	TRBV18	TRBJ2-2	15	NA	TGTGCCAGCTCACCGGAAGACAGCAACACCGGGGAGCTGTTTTTT	CASSPEDSNTGELFF
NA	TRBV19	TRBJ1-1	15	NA	TGTGCCAGTAGTACCCAAGGAACACTTTTGGGCGAAGCTTTCTTT	CASSTQGTLLGEAFF
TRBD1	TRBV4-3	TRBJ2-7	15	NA	TGCGCCAGCAGCCATGGGACAGGGCAATACGACGAGCAGTACTTC	CASSHGTGQYDEQYF
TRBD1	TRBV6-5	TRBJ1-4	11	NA	TGTGCCAGCAGTCGGGACAGCCTAATGTTTTTT	CASSRDSLMFF
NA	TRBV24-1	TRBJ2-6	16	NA	TGTGCCACCAGTGGGGGACAAACCTCTGGGGCCAACGTCCTGACTTTC	CATSGGQTSGANVLTF
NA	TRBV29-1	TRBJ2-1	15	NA	TGCAGCGTTGAAGGTTGGCGGGGCTCCTACAATGAGCAGTTCTTC	CSVEGWRGSYNEQFF
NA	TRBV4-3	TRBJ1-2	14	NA	TGCGCCAGCAGCCAAGATCGGGGGAACTATGGCTACACCTTC	CASSQDRGNYGYTF
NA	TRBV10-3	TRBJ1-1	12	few	TGTGCCAGCGGCTCGTACGACGATGAAGCTTTCTTT	CASGSYDDEAFF
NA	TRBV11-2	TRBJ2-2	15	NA	TGTGCCAGCATCTTTTCCGGGACCCCAACCGGGGAGCTGTTTTTT	CASIFSGTPTGELFF
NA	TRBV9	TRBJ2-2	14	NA	TGTGCCAGCAGCCCGGCAGTCGTTGCCGGGGAGCTGTTTTTT	CASSPAVVAGELFF
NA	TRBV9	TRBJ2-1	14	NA	TGTGCCAGCAGCGTAGGGGGAGAGTACAATGAGCAGTTCTTC	CASSVGGEYNEQFF
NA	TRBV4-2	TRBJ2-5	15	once	TGTGCCAGCAGCCTCACTTGGACAGACAAAGAGACCCAGTACTTC	CASSLTWTDKETQYF
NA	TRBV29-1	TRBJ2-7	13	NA	TGCAGCACATCCGTGTCCGGATCCTACGAGCAGTACTTC	CSTSVSGSYEQYF
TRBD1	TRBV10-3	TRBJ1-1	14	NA	TGTGCCATCAGTCAGGACAGGGTGGTCACTGAAGCTTTCTTT	CAISQDRVVTEAFF
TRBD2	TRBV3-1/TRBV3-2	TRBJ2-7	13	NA	TGTGCCAGCAGCCAGGGACTAGGGCTGAAGCAGTACTTC	CASSQGLGLKQYF
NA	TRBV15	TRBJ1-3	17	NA	TGTGCCACCAGCAGAGATCGACAGCTACTCTCTGGAAACACCATATATTTT	CATSRDRQLLSGNTIYF
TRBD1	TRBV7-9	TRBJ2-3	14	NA	TGTGCCAGCTTTCGGGACAGGGGCACAGATACGCAGTATTTT	CASFRDRGTDTQYF
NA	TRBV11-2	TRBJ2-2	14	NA	TGTGCCAGCAGCTTAGACAGCCACACCGGGGAGCTGTTTTTT	CASSLDSHTGELFF
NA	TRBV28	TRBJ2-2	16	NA	TGTGCCAGCAGTTCTCTAGGGGAGCCAGCTACCGGGGAGCTGTTTTTT	CASSSLGEPATGELFF
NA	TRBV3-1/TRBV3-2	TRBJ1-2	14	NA	TGTGCCAGCAGGCGGGAGGGGGGGAACTATGGCTACACCTTC	CASRREGGNYGYTF
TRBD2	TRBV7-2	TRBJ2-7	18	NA	TGTGCCAGCAGCTTAGGTCCAGCGGGGGGGCCAGGACCTTACGAGCAGTACTTC	CASSLGPAGGPGPYEQYF
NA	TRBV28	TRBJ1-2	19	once	TGTGCCAGCAGTCCAAACCCCGGGACAAGTCAACGGACGGGGTATGGCTACACCTTC	CASSPNPGTSQRTGYGYTF
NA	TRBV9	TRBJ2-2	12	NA	TGTGCCAGCAGCGTAGTAATCGGGGAGCTGTTTTTT	CASSVVIGELFF
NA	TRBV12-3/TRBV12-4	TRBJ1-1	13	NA	TGTGCCAGCAGTTTCTCCGCGGACACTGAAGCTTTCTTT	CASSFSADTEAFF
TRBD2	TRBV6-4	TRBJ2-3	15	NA	TGTGCCAGCAGCCCGACTAGCGGGATCGCAGATACGCAGTATTTT	CASSPTSGIADTQYF
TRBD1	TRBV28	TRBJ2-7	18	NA	TGTGCCAGCAGCCAAAATTTGGGACAGGGGTCACTTCCCTACGAGCAGTACTTC	CASSQNLGQGSLPYEQYF
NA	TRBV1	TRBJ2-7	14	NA	TGCACCAGCAGCGTAGGACTAGCCTTTGACGAGCAGTACTTC	CTSSVGLAFDEQYF
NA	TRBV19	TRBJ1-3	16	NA	TGTGCCAGTAGTAACCAGCCCTTGAACTCTGGAAACACCATATATTTT	CASSNQPLNSGNTIYF
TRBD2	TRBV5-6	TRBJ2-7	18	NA	TGTGCCAGCAGCTTGGTCCGGGGGGACCGGGACGGCTCCTACGAGCAGTACTTC	CASSLVRGDRDGSYEQYF
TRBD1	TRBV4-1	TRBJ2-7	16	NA	TGCGCCAGCAGCCAGGCGACAGGGGGCCCATTCTACGAGCAGTACTTC	CASSQATGGPFYEQYF
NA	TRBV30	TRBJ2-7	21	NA	TGTGCCTGGACCAGTGTCCCTCTGAGGGGCAGGGCGAATCACAGCTCCTACGAGCAGTACTTC	CAWTSVPLRGRANHSSYEQYF
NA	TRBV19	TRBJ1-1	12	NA	TGTGCCAGTAGTATAGGTGGCGCTGAAGCTTTCTTT	CASSIGGAEAFF
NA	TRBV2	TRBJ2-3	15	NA	TGTGCCAGCAGTGAGTTGGTCTACGGGTCTGATACGCAGTATTTT	CASSELVYGSDTQYF